This T cell receptor (beta chain) emerged from a study of technical replicates of blood from a handful of donors. The repertoire was sequenced with immunoSEQ multiplex PCR; TCRdb's copy has only in-frame clones and lacks some. The data show nearly 80,000 clones, more than 85% seen once. The germline gives CDR1 SQVTM, CDR2 ANQGSEA. This CDR3 is built from 15 residues. Losses at the gene ends were 5 bases for V and 1 base for J; bases not matched to a gene: 8. The sequence came from a human donor in good health. The rearrangement uses TRBV29-1 and TRBJ2-3, with TRBD1 identical over 8 bases. The sequenced sample consisted of T cells isolated from PBMCs. The CDR3: CSVKFRGQGTDTQYF. CDR3 nucleotides: TGCAGCGTTAAATTCAGGGGGCAAGGCACAGATACGCAGTATTTT.